Below, 29 T cell receptor beta chains from the same sample are listed, as sequenced in a study of blood T cell repertoires in COVID-19. Sequencing was performed with immunoSEQ multiplex PCR; in TCRdb, only in-frame clones are kept and a portion is missing. Of about 120,000 clones in the sample, around 86% were seen once. Source material: peripheral blood. The receptors derive from a woman in her 70s with acute or convalescent COVID-19.

The chain carries TRBV10-3 and TRBJ2-5; 7 bases agree with TRBD1. Germline V gene lookup returns CDR1 ENHRY and CDR2 SYGVKD. The J segment lost 0 bases and the V segment lost 2 bases, leaving 3 bases of the junction unmatched. CDR3 length equals 15 residues. CDR3 in DNA: TGTGCCATCAGTGAGAGGGACAGAGACCAAGAGACCCAGTACTTC. As protein: CAISERDRDQETQYF.

J is TRBJ2-1 and V is TRBV5-8, with TRBD1 matching 7 bases. Trimming removed 6 bases from V and 9 bases from J; junction bases left unmatched: 12. Germline assignment: CDR1 SGHTS and CDR2 YDEGEE. The CDR3 consists of 14 residues. The CDR3 coding sequence is TGTGCCAGCAACCTACCCACAGGGGCCCCTGAGCAGTTCTTC. Translation: CASNLPTGAPEQFF.

The rearrangement joins TRBV24-1 to TRBJ2-5; 10 positions agree with TRBD1. J lost 5 bases, V lost 4 bases, and 12 bases had no gene match. The CDR3 has 17 amino acids. Germline CDR1 and CDR2: KGHDR and SFDVKD. This CDR3 reads CATSDLPGGDRGETQYF. CDR3 coding DNA: TGTGCCACCAGTGACCTCCCCGGGGGGGACAGGGGTGAGACCCAGTACTTC.

The chain couples TRBV7-9 to TRBJ2-7; D ambiguous. Germline V gene lookup returns CDR1 SEHNR and CDR2 FQNEAQ (reference sequence). V lost 4 bases, J lost 5 bases, and 9 bases lay in between. The CDR3 consists of 12 residues. CDR3 coding DNA: TGTGCCAGCAGCTCGTTAGTCAACGAGCAGTACTTC. Translating gives CASSSLVNEQYF.

The rearrangement joins TRBV11-2 to TRBJ2-1; D is possibly TRBD2 (7 bases). The CDR3 totals 15 residues. Trimming took 6 bases from V and 6 from J, leaving 18 bases between them. In germline, CDR1 is SGHAT, CDR2 FQNNGV. The CDR3 is CASRLTGGAGNEQFF. CDR3 nucleotides: TGTGCCAGCAGGCTTACTGGGGGGGCGGGCAATGAGCAGTTCTTC.

The chain uses TRBV19 and TRBJ2-2; TRBD2 agrees at 8 bases. Losses at the gene ends were 4 bases for V and 7 bases for J; bases not matched to a gene: 5. This CDR3 spans 14 amino acids. Germline V CDR1 and CDR2: LNHDA, SQIVND (reference sequence). The CDR3: CASSTGLVGGELFF. The CDR3 nucleotides are TGTGCCAGTAGTACGGGACTAGTGGGCGGGGAGCTGTTTTTT.

The rearrangement joins TRBV10-3 to TRBJ2-3, with 15 bases fitting TRBD2. CDR3 size: 15 residues. The trim removed 8 bases at V and 1 base at J, leaving 1 base unmatched. Germline lookup yields CDR1 ENHRY and CDR2 SYGVKD. The CDR3 coding sequence is TGTGCCATCGGACTAGCGGGGGGGGGCACAGATACGCAGTATTTT. Encoded protein: CAIGLAGGGTDTQYF.

V is TRBV15 and J is TRBJ1-2; 7 bases are shared with TRBD1. The CDR3 runs to 14 residues. Germline CDR1 reads LNHNV; CDR2 reads YYDKDF (reference sequence). Trimming took 1 base from V and 7 from J; bases not matched to a gene: 6. The chain's CDR3 is CATSRVEGAGGYTF. The CDR3 coding sequence is TGTGCCACCAGCAGAGTTGAGGGGGCTGGTGGCTACACCTTC.

This rearrangement joins TRBV7-3 to TRBJ2-1; possible D gene TRBD2, 6 bases. V lost 3 bases and J 3 bases, leaving 15 bases between the germline ends. Germline CDR1 and CDR2: SGHTA and FQGTGA. The CDR3 covers 16 residues. CDR3 DNA: TGTGCCAGCAGCTTGTCCGGGACTCCGCACTACAATGAGCAGTTCTTC. It codes for CASSLSGTPHYNEQFF. Full variable domain (outside the CDR3, taken from reference TRBV7-3 and TRBJ2-1): GAGVSQTPSNKVTEKGKYVELRCDPISGHTALYWYRQSLGQGPEFLIYFQGTGAADDSGLPNDRFFAVRPEGSVSTLKIQRTERGDSAVYLCASSLSGTPHYNEQFFGPGTRLTVL.

J is TRBJ2-7 and V is TRBV28; TRBD2 might be the D (6 bases). Germline lookup yields CDR1 MDHEN and CDR2 SYDVKM. The length of the CDR3 is 13 residues. V was shortened by 6 bases and J by 6 bases, with 15 bases between the two germline ends. The CDR3 DNA sequence: TGTGCCAGCAGACGGGCGCAGGGAGGCGAGCAGTACTTC. This codes for CASRRAQGGEQYF.

This sequence joins TRBV19 and TRBJ1-1; 7 nucleotides agree with TRBD1. The CDR3 runs 14 residues. Looked up from germline, CDR1 is LNHDA and CDR2 is SQIVND (reference sequence). After removal of 3 bases from V and 6 bases from J, the junction contained 7 bases not matched to a gene. CDR3 nucleotides: TGTGCCAGTAGTATCAACAGGGGAAAATCTGAAGCTTTCTTT. It yields the protein CASSINRGKSEAFF.

The chain combines TRBV30 with TRBJ2-7; no clear D. This CDR3 spans 11 amino acids. The germline V and J ends were trimmed by 4 bases and 0 bases, with 4 bases remaining between them. The germline CDR1 and CDR2 sequences are GTSNPN and SVGIG (reference sequence). The CDR3 bases are TGTGCCTGGACGGGCTCCTACGAGCAGTACTTC. Protein: CAWTGSYEQYF.

This chain links TRBV6-5 with TRBJ2-5; no reliable D call. Germline loops: CDR1 MNHEY, CDR2 SVGAGI. V lost 6 bases and J lost 5, with 4 bases in between. The CDR3 length is 10 residues. CDR3 bases: TGTGCCAGCAGAGAGGAGACCCAGTACTTC. As protein: CASREETQYF.

The rearrangement uses TRBV1 and TRBJ2-3; the table assigns TRBD2, which was not confirmed against the DNA. TRBV1 is flagged as a pseudogene. The CDR3 length is 20 residues. Written as DNA, the CDR3 is TGCACCAGCAGCCCACAGGGACTAGCGGGGGGAACGACTAGCACAGATACGCAGTATTTT. Protein product: CTSSPQGLAGGTTSTDTQYF.

The J gene is TRBJ2-2, the V gene TRBV7-3; 9 bases line up with TRBD2. Germline V gene data show CDR1 as SGHTA and CDR2 as FQGTGA. Losses at the gene ends were 2 bases for V and 7 bases for J; bases not matched to a gene: 8. The CDR3 extends over 16 amino acids. CDR3 sequence reads: CASSLRPSGDIGELFF. The CDR3 DNA sequence: TGTGCCAGCAGCTTACGGCCTAGCGGGGATATCGGGGAGCTGTTTTTT.

This clone appeared once. The chain combines TRBV7-3 with TRBJ2-5; 12 bases align to TRBD2. The V and J ends lost 0 bases and 2 bases, in that order; junction bases with no gene match: 4. The CDR3 covers 17 residues. Germline loops: CDR1 SGHTA, CDR2 FQGTGA. DNA for the CDR3: TGTGCCAGCAGCTTAACCGCTAGCGGGGGGGAACAAGAGACCCAGTACTTC. This sequence encodes CASSLTASGGEQETQYF.

This chain connects TRBV5-6 to TRBJ1-5, with TRBD1 identical over 7 bases. With 4 bases clipped from V and 4 bases from J, the junction kept 5 bases outside the gene matches. CDR1 is SGHDT, CDR2 YYEEEE, per germline. CDR3 length equals 14 residues. DNA for the CDR3: TGTGCCAGCAGCCCAGGGACAGCAAATCAGCCCCAGCATTTT. Amino acids: CASSPGTANQPQHF.

The rearrangement joins TRBV4-1 to TRBJ1-3, with D perhaps matching TRBD1 (5 bases). The CDR3 covers 16 residues. CDR1 is MGHRA, CDR2 YSYEKL, per germline. V lost 3 bases to trimming and J lost 3 bases, with 15 bases between them. In nucleotides, the CDR3 is TGCGCCAGCAGCCATTCCCAAAGGGGCAGTGGAAACACCATATATTTT. Its translation: CASSHSQRGSGNTIYF.

The CDR3 protein is CASTMDTFPYSNQPQHF. For the CDR3, the DNA is TGTGCCAGCACCATGGACACATTTCCTTATAGCAATCAGCCCCAGCATTTT. The chain employs TRBV6-4 and TRBJ1-5; the D gene is possibly TRBD1 (5 bases). The ends were cut back, 7 bases at V and 0 bases at J, with 19 bases in the middle. The CDR3 is made up of 17 amino acids. The germline V gene has CDR1 MRHNA and CDR2 SNTAGT.

This clone is a singleton in its sample. This chain connects TRBV19 to TRBJ2-1; TRBD2 aligns across 9 bases. Germline V gives CDR1 LNHDA, CDR2 SQIVND (reference sequence). After removal of 3 bases from V and 7 bases from J, the junction contained 10 bases not matched to a gene. There are 16 residues in the CDR3. The CDR3 here is CASSMVPLAGENEQFF. CDR3 in DNA: TGTGCCAGTAGTATGGTTCCGTTAGCGGGGGAGAATGAGCAGTTCTTC. The entire variable domain, with the rest obtained from reference TRBV19 and TRBJ2-1, is as follows: DGGITQSPKYLFRKEGQNVTLSCEQNLNHDAMYWYRQDPGQGLRLIYYSQIVNDFQKGDIAEGYSVSREKKESFPLTVTSAQKNPTAFYLCASSMVPLAGENEQFFGPGTRLTVL.

This clone appeared a single time. The rearrangement joins TRBV6-5 to TRBJ2-2, with 10 bases that match TRBD1. V shed 7 bases and J 4 bases; nucleotides not matched to a gene: 6. The CDR3 runs 15 residues. Germline V gene sequence: CDR1 MNHEY, CDR2 SVGAGI. This CDR3 reads CASTDRGRGTGELFF. For the CDR3, the DNA is TGTGCCAGCACCGACAGGGGGCGCGGCACCGGGGAGCTGTTTTTT.

The rearrangement joins TRBV2 to TRBJ1-2; 8 bases line up with TRBD1. The CDR3 is made up of 15 amino acids. Germline V CDR1 and CDR2: SNHLY, FYNNEI. With V trimmed by 2 bases and J by 7 bases, 9 bases remained unmatched. CDR3 protein: CASSERPGGVGGYTF. The CDR3 nucleotides read TGTGCCAGCAGTGAACGGCCAGGGGGCGTTGGTGGCTACACCTTC.

The chain recombines TRBV4-1 with TRBJ1-4; no reliable D call. This CDR3 comprises 15 residues. V was trimmed by 1 base and J by 0 bases, leaving 6 bases between them. The germline V gene has CDR1 MGHRA and CDR2 YSYEKL. This CDR3 reads CASSQVTATNEKLFF. CDR3 coding DNA: TGCGCCAGCAGCCAAGTCACAGCAACTAATGAAAAACTGTTTTTT.

This rearrangement joins TRBV28 to TRBJ1-5; 8 nucleotides line up with TRBD1. Germline V CDR1 and CDR2: MDHEN, SYDVKM. V shed 3 bases and J 2 bases; nucleotides not matched to a gene: 3. The length of the CDR3 is 15 residues. CDR3: CASSLVTGGNQPQHF. The CDR3 coding sequence is TGTGCCAGCAGTTTGGTGACAGGGGGCAATCAGCCCCAGCATTTT.

The chain couples TRBV30 to TRBJ1-1; 8 bases line up with TRBD1. Germline CDR1 GTSNPN, CDR2 SVGIG (reference sequence). The CDR3 contains 15 residues. V trimming: 2 bases; J trimming: 1 base; junction bases outside the gene matches: 6. The CDR3 DNA reads as TGTGCCTGGAGTTCTCTCGGACAGGGGAACACTGAAGCTTTCTTT. Its protein product is CAWSSLGQGNTEAFF.

The chain employs TRBV5-4 and TRBJ2-4; D perhaps matches TRBD1 (6 bases). Per the germline V gene, CDR1 is SGHNT and CDR2 is YYREEE (reference sequence). The CDR3 consists of 11 residues. Trimming shortened V by 7 bases and J by 7 bases, and 9 bases separated the two germline ends. DNA for the CDR3: TGTGCCAGCGGCCAGGGGAACATTCAGTACTTC. It codes for CASGQGNIQYF.

The chain has TRBV7-6 and TRBJ2-3; TRBD2 agrees at 7 bases. The V gene's germline CDR1 is SGHVS and CDR2 FNYEAQ. CDR3 length: 17 amino acids. Trimming cost V 4 bases and J 0 bases; bases outside gene matches: 10. Written as DNA, the CDR3 is TGTGCCAGCAGCTCCCTGGGAGGGTTTTCTAGCACAGATACGCAGTATTTT. Protein sequence: CASSSLGGFSSTDTQYF. Together with reference TRBV7-6 and TRBJ2-3, the CDR3 gives the full variable domain: GAGVSQSPRYKVTKRGQDVALRCDPISGHVSLYWYRQALGQGPEFLTYFNYEAQQDKSGLPNDRFSAERPEGSISTLTIQRTEQRDSAMYRCASSSLGGFSSTDTQYFGPGTRLTVL.

V is TRBV27 and J is TRBJ1-6; 9 bases agree with TRBD1. This CDR3 is built from 17 residues. Unmatched junction bases numbered 9, after V lost 0 bases and J lost 9 bases. Germline V gene data show CDR1 as MNHEY and CDR2 as SMNVEV (reference sequence). Here the CDR3 reads CASSLSYSGQGFSPLHF. The CDR3 DNA is TGTGCCAGCAGTTTATCATATTCGGGACAGGGTTTTTCACCCCTCCACTTT.

The CDR3: CASSSQGVNIQYF. The CDR3 nucleotides are TGTGCCAGCAGTTCACAGGGGGTAAACATTCAGTACTTC. The rearrangement links TRBV28 to TRBJ2-4, with TRBD1 identical over 8 bases. Germline assignment: CDR1 MDHEN and CDR2 SYDVKM. The CDR3 is made up of 13 amino acids. Germline trimming cut 4 bases from V and 6 bases from J; bases unmatched to any gene: 2. Using reference TRBV28 and TRBJ2-4 for the parts outside the CDR3, the full variable domain is DVKVTQSSRYLVKRTGEKVFLECVQDMDHENMFWYRQDPGLGLRLIYFSYDVKMKEKGDIPEGYSVSREKKERFSLILESASTNQTSMYLCASSSQGVNIQYFGAGTRLSVL.